This T cell receptor beta chain was sequenced for a study of early T cells in non-severe SARS-CoV-2 infection. The overall study: Sequencing of bulk RNA from unsorted whole blood was done, without chain pairing.

The germline V and J ends were trimmed by 5 bases and 4 bases, with 14 bases remaining between them. Germline-derived CDR1 and CDR2 are SNHLY and FYNNEI. This CDR3 has 14 residues. TCRdb used MiXCR to reprocess the 5' RACE reads, holding one entry per CDR3 protein. The sample holds 70,000 to 90,000 distinct CDR3 sequences, around a sixth seen once. The material sequenced was whole blood. The TCR originated in an adult who was a healthcare worker with PCR-confirmed SARS-CoV-2 infection or an uninfected control (not recorded which). This sequence joins TRBV2 and TRBJ1-2; maybe TRBD1 (6 bases). CDR3 loop: CASSLLQGPYGYTF. The CDR3 DNA sequence: TGTGCCAGCAGTTTACTACAGGGACCCTATGGCTACACCTTC.